Sequencing of this TCR beta chain was carried out in a study of shared clonotypes between healthy human individuals. Data came from immunoSEQ multiplex PCR; TCRdb stores just in-frame clones and leaves some out. Of some 2.4 million clones listed, over 85% were seen once; the top ten hold 0.36%. This receptor was identified in a man between 18 and 29 years old in good health. Some clones in this sample may be carry-over from other donors' samples. Material for sequencing was naive CD4+ T cells from PBMCs. Subset described: CD45RA+ positively selected.

CDR3 sequence reads: CASSRQSLNTEAFF. CDR3 DNA: TGTGCCAGCAGTCGACAGAGTCTGAACACTGAAGCTTTCTTT. The gene calls are TRBV6-5 and TRBJ1-1; D is possibly TRBD1 (5 bases). Germline assignment: CDR1 MNHEY and CDR2 SVGAGI. Trimming removed 5 bases at V and 0 bases at J, with 10 bases between. The CDR3 runs to 14 residues.